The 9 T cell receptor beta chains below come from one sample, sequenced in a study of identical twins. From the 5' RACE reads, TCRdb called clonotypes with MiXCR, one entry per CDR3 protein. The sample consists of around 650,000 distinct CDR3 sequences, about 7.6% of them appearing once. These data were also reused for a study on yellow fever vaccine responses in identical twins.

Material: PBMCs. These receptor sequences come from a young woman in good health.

The CDR3 DNA reads TGTGCCAGCAGCTCCCCGGTGGGGGGCCGGGGGAACACTGAAGCTTTCTTT. Translated, it gives CASSSPVGGRGNTEAFF. The chain uses TRBV6-5 and TRBJ1-1, with D maybe TRBD1 (6 bases). This CDR3 comprises 17 residues. The germline gives CDR1 MNHEY, CDR2 SVGAGI. Trimming removed 6 bases at V and 1 base at J, with 21 bases between.

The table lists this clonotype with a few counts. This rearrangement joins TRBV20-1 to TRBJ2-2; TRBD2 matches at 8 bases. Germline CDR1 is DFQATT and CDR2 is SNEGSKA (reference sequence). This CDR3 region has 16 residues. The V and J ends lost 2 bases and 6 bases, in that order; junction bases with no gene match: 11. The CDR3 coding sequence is TGCAGTGCTAGAAAAGTTTCGGCGGGAGGTGCCGGGGAGCTGTTTTTT. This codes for CSARKVSAGGAGELFF.

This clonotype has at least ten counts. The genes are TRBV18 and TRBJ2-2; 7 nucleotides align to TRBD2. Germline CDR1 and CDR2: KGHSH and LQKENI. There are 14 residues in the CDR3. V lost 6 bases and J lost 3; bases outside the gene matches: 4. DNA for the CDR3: TGTGCCAGCTCTCAAGGACTAGACACCGGGGAGCTGTTTTTT. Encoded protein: CASSQGLDTGELFF.

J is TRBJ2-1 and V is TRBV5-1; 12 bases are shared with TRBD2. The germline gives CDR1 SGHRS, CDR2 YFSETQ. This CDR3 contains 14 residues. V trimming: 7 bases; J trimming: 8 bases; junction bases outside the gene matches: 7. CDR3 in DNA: TGCGCCAGCCTCCCGACTAGCGGGAGTTATGAGCAGTTCTTC. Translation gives CASLPTSGSYEQFF.

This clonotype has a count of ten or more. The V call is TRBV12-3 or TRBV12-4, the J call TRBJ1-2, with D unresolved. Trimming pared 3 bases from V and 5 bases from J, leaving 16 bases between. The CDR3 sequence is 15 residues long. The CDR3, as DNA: TGTGCCAGCAGTTTCCGAACGGGAGGGAGATATGGCTACACCTTC. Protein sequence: CASSFRTGGRYGYTF.

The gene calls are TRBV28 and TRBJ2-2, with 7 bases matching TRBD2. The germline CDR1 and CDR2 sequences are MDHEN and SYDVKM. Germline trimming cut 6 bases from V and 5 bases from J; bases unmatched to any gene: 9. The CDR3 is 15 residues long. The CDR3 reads CASSPGEGKTGELFF. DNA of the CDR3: TGTGCCAGCAGCCCCGGGGAGGGTAAAACCGGGGAGCTGTTTTTT. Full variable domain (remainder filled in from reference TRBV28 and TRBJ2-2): DVKVTQSSRYLVKRTGEKVFLECVQDMDHENMFWYRQDPGLGLRLIYFSYDVKMKEKGDIPEGYSVSREKKERFSLILESASTNQTSMYLCASSPGEGKTGELFFGEGSRLTVL.

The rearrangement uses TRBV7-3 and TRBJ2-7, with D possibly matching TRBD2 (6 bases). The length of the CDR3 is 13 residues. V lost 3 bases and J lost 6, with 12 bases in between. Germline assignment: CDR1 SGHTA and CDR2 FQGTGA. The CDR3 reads CASSFGGDREQYF. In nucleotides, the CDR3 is TGTGCCAGCAGCTTTGGCGGGGATCGCGAGCAGTACTTC.

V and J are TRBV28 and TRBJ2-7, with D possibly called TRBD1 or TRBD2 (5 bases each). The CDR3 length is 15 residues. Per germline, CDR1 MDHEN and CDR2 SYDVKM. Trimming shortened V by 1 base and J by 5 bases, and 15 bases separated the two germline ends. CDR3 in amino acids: CASSLLGTAGNEQYF. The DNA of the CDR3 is TGTGCCAGCAGTTTATTAGGGACGGCGGGCAACGAGCAGTACTTC. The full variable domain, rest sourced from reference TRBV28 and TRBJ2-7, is DVKVTQSSRYLVKRTGEKVFLECVQDMDHENMFWYRQDPGLGLRLIYFSYDVKMKEKGDIPEGYSVSREKKERFSLILESASTNQTSMYLCASSLLGTAGNEQYFGPGTRLTVT.

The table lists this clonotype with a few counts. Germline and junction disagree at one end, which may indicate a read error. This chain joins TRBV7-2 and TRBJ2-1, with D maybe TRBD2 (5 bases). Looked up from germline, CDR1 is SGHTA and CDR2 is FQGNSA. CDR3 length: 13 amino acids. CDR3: CASSLEGAGMLVF. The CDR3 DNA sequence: TGTGCCAGCAGCTTAGAGGGTGCGGGCATGTTGGTCTTC.